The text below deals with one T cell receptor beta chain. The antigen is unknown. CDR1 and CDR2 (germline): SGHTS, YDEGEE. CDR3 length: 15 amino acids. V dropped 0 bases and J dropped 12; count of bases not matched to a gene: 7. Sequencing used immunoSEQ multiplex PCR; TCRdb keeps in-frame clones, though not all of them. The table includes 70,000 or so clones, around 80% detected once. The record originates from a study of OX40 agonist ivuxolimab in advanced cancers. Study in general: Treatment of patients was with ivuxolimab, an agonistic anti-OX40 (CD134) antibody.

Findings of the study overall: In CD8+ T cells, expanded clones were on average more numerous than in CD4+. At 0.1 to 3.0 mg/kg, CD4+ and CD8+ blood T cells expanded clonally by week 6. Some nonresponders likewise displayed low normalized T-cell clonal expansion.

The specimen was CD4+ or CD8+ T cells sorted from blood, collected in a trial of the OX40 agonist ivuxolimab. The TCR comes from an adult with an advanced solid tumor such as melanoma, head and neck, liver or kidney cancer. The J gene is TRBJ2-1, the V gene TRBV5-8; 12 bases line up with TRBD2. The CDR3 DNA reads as TGTGCCAGCAGCTTGGAACTAGCGGGGGGAGCTCCGCAGTTCTTC. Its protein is CASSLELAGGAPQFF.